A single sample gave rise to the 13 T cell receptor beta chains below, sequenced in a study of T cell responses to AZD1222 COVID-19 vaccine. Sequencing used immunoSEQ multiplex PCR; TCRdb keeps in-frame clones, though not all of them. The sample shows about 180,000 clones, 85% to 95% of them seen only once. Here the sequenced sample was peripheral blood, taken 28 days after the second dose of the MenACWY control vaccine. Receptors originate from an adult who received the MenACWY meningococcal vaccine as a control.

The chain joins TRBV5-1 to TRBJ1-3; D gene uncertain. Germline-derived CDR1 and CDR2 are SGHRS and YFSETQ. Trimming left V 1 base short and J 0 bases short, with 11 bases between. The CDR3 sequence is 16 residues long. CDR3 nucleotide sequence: TGCGCCAGCAGCTTGCAGACTCAGCTCTCTGGAAACACCATATATTTT. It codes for CASSLQTQLSGNTIYF.

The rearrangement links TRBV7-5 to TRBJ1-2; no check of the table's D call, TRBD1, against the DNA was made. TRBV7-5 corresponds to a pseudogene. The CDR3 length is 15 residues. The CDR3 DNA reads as TGTGTCAGAAGCCCCCGCCAGGGGGCTAACTCGGGCTACACCTTC. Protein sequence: CVRSPRQGANSGYTF.

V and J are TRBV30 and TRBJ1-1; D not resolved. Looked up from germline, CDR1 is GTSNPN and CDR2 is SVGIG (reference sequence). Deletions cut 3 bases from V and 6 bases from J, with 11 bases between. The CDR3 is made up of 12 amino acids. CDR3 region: CAWRVQWAEAFF. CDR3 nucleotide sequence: TGTGCCTGGAGGGTTCAGTGGGCTGAAGCTTTCTTT.

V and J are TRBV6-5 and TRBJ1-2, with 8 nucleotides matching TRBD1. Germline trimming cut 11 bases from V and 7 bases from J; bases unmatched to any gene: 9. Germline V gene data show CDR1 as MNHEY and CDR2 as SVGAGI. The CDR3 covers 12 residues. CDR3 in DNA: TGTGCCGGAGGGGAAACAGGGGGTGGCTACACCTTC. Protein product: CAGGETGGGYTF.

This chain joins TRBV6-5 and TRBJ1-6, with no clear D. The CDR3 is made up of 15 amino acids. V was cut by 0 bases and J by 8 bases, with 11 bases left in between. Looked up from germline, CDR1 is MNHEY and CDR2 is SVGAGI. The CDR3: CASSYSGRDHSPLHF. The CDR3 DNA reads TGTGCCAGCAGTTACTCAGGGAGGGATCATTCACCCCTCCACTTT.

In DNA, the CDR3 is TGTGCCAGCAGTCTAACCGGGACTAGCGGGGGGGCCAGGGAGCAGTTCTTC. It is translated as CASSLTGTSGGAREQFF. This chain joins TRBV5-5 and TRBJ2-1; 16 bases are shared with TRBD2. With 5 bases clipped from V and 10 bases from J, the junction kept 12 bases outside the gene matches. Germline V gene lookup returns CDR1 SGHKS and CDR2 YYEKEE (reference sequence). The CDR3 covers 17 residues.

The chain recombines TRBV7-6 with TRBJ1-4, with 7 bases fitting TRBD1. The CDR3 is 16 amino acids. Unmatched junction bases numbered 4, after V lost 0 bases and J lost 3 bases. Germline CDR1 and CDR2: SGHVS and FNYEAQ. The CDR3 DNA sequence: TGTGCCAGCAGCTTAGCCCCGGGACAGCCTAATGAAAAACTGTTTTTT. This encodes CASSLAPGQPNEKLFF.

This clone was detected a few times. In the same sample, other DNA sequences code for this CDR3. Here the CDR3 reads CASSDGTSNTEAFF. CDR3 nucleotides: TGTGCCAGCAGTGATGGGACATCTAACACTGAAGCTTTCTTT. V gene TRBV6-1 combines with J gene TRBJ1-1, with D maybe TRBD1 (6 bases). The V end was cut by 3 bases, the J end by 2 bases, with 10 bases between. The germline V gene has CDR1 MNHNS and CDR2 SASEGT. This CDR3 spans 14 amino acids.

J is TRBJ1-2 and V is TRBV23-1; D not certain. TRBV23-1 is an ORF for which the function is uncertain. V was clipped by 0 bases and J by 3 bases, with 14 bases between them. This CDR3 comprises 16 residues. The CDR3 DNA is TGCGCCAGCAGTCAATCGGGTCGGACGGCCGACTATGGCTACACCTTC. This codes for CASSQSGRTADYGYTF.

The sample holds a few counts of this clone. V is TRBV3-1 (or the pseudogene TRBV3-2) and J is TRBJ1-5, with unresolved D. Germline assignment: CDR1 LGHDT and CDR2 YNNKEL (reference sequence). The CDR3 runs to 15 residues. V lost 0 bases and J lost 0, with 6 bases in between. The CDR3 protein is CASSQDGNSNQPQHF. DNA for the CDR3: TGTGCCAGCAGCCAAGATGGGAATAGCAATCAGCCCCAGCATTTT.

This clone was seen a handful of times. The CDR3 is CASSQLDRGNYGYTF. The CDR3 coding sequence is TGTGCCAGCAGCCAACTGGACAGGGGGAACTATGGCTACACCTTC. This chain uses TRBV16 with TRBJ1-2; 10 bases map to TRBD1. Germline lookup yields CDR1 KGHSY and CDR2 FQNENV. The junction had 2 bases not matched to a gene; V was cut back by 2 bases and J by 2 bases. The CDR3 consists of 15 residues.

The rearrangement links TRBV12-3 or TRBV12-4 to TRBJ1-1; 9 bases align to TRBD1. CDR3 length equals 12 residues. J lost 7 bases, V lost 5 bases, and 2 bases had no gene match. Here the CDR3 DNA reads TGTGCCAGCAGTGGGGACAGGGATGAAGCTTTCTTT. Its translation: CASSGDRDEAFF.

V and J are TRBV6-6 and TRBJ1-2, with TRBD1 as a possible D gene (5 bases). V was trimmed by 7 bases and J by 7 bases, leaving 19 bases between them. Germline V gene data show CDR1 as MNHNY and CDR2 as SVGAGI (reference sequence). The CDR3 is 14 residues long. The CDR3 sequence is CASTSIKRGVGYTF. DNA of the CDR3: TGTGCCAGCACCTCCATAAAACGGGGGGTTGGCTACACCTTC.